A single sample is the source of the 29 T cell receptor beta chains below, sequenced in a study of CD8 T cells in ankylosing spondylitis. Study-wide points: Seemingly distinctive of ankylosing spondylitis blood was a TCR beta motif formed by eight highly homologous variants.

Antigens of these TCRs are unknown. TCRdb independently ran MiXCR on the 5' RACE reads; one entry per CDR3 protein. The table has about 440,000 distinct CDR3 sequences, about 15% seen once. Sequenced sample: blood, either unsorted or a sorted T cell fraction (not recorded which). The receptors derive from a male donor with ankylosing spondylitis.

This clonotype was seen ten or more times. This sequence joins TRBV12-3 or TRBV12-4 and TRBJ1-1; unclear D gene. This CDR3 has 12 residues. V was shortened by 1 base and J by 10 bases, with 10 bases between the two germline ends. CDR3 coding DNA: TGTGCCAGCAGTTTAGTAAGGTGGGGAGCTTTCTTT. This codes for CASSLVRWGAFF.

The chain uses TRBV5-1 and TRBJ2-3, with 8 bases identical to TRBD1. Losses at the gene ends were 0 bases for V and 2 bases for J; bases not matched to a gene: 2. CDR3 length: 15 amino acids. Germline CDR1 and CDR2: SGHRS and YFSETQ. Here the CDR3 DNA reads TGCGCCAGCAGCTTGGGACAGGGGATCACAGATACGCAGTATTTT. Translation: CASSLGQGITDTQYF.

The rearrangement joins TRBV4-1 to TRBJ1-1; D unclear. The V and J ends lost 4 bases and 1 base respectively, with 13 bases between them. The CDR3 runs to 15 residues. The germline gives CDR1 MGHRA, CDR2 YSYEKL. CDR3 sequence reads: CASSLRLAENTEAFF. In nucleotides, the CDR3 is TGCGCCAGCAGCCTCAGGTTGGCGGAGAACACTGAAGCTTTCTTT.

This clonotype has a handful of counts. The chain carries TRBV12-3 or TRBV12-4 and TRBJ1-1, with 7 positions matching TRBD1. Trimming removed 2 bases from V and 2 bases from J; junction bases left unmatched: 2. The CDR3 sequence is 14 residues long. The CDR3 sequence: CASSLNRGNTEAFF. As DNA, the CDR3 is TGTGCCAGCAGTTTAAACAGGGGTAACACTGAAGCTTTCTTT.

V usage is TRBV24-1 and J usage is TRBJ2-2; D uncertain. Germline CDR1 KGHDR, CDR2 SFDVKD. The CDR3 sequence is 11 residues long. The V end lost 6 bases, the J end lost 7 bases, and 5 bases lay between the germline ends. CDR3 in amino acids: CATSRNGELFF. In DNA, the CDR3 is TGTGCCACCAGTCGAAACGGGGAGCTGTTTTTT.

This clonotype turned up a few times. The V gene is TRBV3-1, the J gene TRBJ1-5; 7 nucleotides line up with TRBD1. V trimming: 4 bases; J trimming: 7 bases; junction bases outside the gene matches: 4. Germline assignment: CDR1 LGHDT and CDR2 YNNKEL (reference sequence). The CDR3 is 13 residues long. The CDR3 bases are TGTGCCAGCAGCCGAACACAGGGGCAGCCCCAGCATTTT. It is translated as CASSRTQGQPQHF.

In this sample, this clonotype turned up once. The CDR3 nucleotides read TGCAGTGCTCGATCGGGGACGTCATATAAAGAGACCCAGTACTTC. Translated, it gives CSARSGTSYKETQYF. This chain connects TRBV20-1 to TRBJ2-5, with D perhaps TRBD1 or TRBD2 (5 bases each). V lost 5 bases to trimming and J lost 3 bases, with 19 bases between them. In germline, CDR1 is DFQATT, CDR2 SNEGSKA (reference sequence). The CDR3 runs to 15 residues.

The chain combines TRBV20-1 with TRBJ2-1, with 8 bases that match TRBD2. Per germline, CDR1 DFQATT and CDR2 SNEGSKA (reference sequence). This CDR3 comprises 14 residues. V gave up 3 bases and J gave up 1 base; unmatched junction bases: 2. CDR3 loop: CSASRGGSYNEQFF. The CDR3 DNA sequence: TGCAGTGCTAGTCGCGGGGGGTCCTACAATGAGCAGTTCTTC.

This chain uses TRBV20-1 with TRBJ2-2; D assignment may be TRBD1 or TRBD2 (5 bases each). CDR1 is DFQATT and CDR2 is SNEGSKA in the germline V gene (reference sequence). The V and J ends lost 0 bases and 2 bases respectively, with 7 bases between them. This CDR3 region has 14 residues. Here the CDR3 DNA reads TGCAGTGCTAGAGAGGGGGTTAACACCGGGGAGCTGTTTTTT. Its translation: CSAREGVNTGELFF.

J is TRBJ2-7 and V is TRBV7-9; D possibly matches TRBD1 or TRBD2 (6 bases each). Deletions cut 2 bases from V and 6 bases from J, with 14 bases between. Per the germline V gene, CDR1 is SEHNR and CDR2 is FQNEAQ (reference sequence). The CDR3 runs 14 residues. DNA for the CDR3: TGTGCCAGCAGCTTACTTCCAGGAGGGGGCGAGCAGTACTTC. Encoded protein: CASSLLPGGGEQYF.

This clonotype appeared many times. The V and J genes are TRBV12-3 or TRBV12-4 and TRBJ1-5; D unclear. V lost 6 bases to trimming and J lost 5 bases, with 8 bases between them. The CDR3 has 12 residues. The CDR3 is CASSNRDQPQHF. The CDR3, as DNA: TGTGCCAGCAGCAATAGGGATCAGCCCCAGCATTTT.

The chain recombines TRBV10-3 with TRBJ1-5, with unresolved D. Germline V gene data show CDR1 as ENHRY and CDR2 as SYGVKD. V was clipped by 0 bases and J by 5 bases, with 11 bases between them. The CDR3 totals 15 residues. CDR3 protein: CAISESWGNYQPQHF. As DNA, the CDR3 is TGTGCCATCAGTGAGTCGTGGGGAAACTATCAGCCCCAGCATTTT.

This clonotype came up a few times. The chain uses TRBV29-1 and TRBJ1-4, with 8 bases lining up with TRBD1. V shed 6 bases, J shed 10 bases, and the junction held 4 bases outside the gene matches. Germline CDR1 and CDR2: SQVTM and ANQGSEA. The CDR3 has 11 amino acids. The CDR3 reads CSVDRDGKLFF. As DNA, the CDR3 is TGCAGCGTGGACAGGGACGGAAAACTGTTTTTT.

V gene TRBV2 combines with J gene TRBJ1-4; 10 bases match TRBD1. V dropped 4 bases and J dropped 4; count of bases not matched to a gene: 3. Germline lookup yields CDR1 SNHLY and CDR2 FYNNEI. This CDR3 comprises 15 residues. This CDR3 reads CASSGQGAINEKLFF. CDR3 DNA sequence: TGTGCCAGCAGTGGACAGGGGGCGATTAATGAAAAACTGTTTTTT.

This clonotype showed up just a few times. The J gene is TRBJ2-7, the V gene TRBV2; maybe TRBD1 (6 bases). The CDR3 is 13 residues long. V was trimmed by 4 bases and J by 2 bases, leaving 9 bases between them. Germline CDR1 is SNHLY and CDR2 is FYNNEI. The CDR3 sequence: CASSGQETYEQYF. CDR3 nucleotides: TGTGCCAGCAGTGGACAGGAGACCTACGAGCAGTACTTC. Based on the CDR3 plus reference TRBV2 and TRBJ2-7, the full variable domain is EPEVTQTPSHQVTQMGQEVILRCVPISNHLYFYWYRQILGQKVEFLVSFYNNEISEKSEIFDDQFSVERPDGSNFTLKIRSTKLEDSAMYFCASSGQETYEQYFGPGTRLTVT.

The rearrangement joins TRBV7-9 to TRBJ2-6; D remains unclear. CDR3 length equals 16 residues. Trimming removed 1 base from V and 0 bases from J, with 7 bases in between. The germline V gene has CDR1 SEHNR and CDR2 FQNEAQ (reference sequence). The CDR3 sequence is CASSLGLLSGANVLTF. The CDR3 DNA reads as TGTGCCAGCAGCTTAGGGTTGCTCTCTGGGGCCAACGTCCTGACTTTC.

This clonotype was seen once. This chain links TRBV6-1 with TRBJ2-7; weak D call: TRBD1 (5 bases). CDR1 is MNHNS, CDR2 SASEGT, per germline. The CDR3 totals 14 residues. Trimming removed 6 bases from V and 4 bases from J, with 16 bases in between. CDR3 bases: TGTGCCAGCAGCGTGGGCGTGCAGGGATACGAGCAGTACTTC. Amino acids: CASSVGVQGYEQYF.

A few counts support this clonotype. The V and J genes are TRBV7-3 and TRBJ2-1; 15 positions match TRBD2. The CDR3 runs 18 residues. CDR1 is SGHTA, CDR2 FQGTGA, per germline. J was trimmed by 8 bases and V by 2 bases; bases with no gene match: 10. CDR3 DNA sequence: TGTGCCAGCAGCTTACCTACCCCGGGACTAGCGGGAGGTCATGAGCAGTTCTTC. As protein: CASSLPTPGLAGGHEQFF.

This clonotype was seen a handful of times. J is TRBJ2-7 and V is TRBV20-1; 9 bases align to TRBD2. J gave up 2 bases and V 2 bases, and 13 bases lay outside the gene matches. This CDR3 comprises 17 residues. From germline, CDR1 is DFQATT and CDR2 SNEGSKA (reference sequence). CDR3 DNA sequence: TGCAGTGCTAGACCGCCCCGAAGCGGGAGGCCCACCTACGAGCAGTACTTC. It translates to CSARPPRSGRPTYEQYF.

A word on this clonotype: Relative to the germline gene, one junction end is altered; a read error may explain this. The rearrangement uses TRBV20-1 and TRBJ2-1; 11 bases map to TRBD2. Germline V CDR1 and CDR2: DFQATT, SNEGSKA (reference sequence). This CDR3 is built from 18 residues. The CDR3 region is CCARALAGGPRSYNEQFF. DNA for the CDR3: TGCTGTGCTAGAGCCCTAGCGGGGGGCCCCCGCTCCTACAATGAGCAGTTCTTC.

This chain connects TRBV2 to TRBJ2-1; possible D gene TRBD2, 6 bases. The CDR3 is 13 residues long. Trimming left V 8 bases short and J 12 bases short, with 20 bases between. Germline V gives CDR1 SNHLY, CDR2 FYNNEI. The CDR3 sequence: CASGRPGSGLQFF. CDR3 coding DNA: TGTGCCAGCGGACGACCCGGGAGCGGCCTGCAGTTCTTC.

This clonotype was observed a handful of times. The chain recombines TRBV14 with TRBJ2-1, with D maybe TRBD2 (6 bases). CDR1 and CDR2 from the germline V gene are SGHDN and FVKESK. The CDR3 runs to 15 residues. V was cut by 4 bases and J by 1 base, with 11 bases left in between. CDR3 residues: CASSPRAGSYNEQFF. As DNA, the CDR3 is TGTGCCAGCAGCCCTAGGGCGGGATCCTACAATGAGCAGTTCTTC.

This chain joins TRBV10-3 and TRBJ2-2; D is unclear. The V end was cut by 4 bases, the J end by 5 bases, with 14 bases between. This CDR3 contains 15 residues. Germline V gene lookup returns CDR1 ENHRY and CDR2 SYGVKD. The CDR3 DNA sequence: TGTGCCATCAGTGTGGACGGAGAAGGGACCGGGGAGCTGTTTTTT. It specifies CAISVDGEGTGELFF.

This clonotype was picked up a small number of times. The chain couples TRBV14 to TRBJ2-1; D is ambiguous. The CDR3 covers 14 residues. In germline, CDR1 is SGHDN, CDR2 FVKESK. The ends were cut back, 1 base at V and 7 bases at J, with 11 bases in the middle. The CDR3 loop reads CASSQGIGRNEQFF. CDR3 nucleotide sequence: TGTGCCAGCAGCCAAGGGATTGGCCGGAATGAGCAGTTCTTC.

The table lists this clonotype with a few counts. The CDR3 sequence: CASSPRPGQATDTQYF. CDR3 DNA sequence: TGTGCCAGCAGCCCCCGACCGGGACAAGCGACAGATACGCAGTATTTT. The gene calls are TRBV7-2 and TRBJ2-3; D is possibly TRBD1 (6 bases). Germline V CDR1 and CDR2: SGHTA, FQGNSA. This CDR3 is 16 amino acids long. V was cut by 5 bases and J by 3 bases, with 18 bases left in between. The entire variable domain, with the rest obtained from reference TRBV7-2 and TRBJ2-3, is as follows: GAGVSQSPSNKVTEKGKDVELRCDPISGHTALYWYRQSLGQGLEFLIYFQGNSAPDKSGLPSDRFSAERTGGSVSTLTIQRTQQEDSAVYLCASSPRPGQATDTQYFGPGTRLTVL.

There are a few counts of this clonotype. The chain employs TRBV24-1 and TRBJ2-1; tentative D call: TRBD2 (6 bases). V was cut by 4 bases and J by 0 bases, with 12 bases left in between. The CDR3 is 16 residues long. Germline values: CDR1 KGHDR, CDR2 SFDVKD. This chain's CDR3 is CATSDDRGSSYNEQFF. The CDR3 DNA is TGTGCCACCAGTGACGATCGGGGGAGCTCCTACAATGAGCAGTTCTTC.

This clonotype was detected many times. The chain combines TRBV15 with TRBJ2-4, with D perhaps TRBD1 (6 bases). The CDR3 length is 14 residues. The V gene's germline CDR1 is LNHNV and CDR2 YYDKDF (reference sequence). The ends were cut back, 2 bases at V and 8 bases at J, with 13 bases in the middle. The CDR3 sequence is CATSRLGGADIQYF. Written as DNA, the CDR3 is TGTGCCACCAGCAGACTTGGGGGCGCGGACATTCAGTACTTC.

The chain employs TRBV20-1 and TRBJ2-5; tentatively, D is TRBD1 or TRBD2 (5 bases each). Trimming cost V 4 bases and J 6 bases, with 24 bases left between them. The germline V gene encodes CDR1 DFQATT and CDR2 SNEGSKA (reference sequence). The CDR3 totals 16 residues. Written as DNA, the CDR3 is TGCAGTGCTATGGCACGGGGCTTCCTAGGAGGACAGACCCAGTACTTC. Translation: CSAMARGFLGGQTQYF.

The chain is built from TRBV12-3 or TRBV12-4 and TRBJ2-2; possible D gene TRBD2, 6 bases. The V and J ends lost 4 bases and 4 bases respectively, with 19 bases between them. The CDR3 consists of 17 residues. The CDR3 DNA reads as TGTGCCAGCAGTTATGGGGACGGGGCGCGGGGCACCGGGGAGCTGTTTTTT. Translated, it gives CASSYGDGARGTGELFF.